The rows below give T cell receptor beta chains drawn from one sample of a study of Ad26.COV2.S vaccination and SARS-CoV-2 variants. The data were produced by immunoSEQ multiplex PCR, yet TCRdb's version contains in-frame clones alone and is incomplete. The sample includes about 280,000 clones, roughly 86% of them seen just once. This specimen was peripheral blood, taken in a trial of Ad26.COV2.S vaccine versus placebo. The origin of the receptors is a person aged 18-60 years who received the Ad26.COV2.S COVID-19 vaccine or a placebo. The CDR3 runs from the conserved cysteine through the conserved F or W. Fields, in order: clone size, J gene, D gene, V gene, CDR3 protein, CDR3 DNA. A D gene is named only where the DNA matches it firmly. Expanded clones are given a class, and other clones once, few, many or no size at all.

clone_size: once
j_call: TRBJ2-5
d_call: -
v_call: TRBV7-2
cdr3_aa: CASSLYGPQETQYF
cdr3_nt: TGTGCCAGCAGCTTATATGGGCCGCAAGAGACCCAGTACTTC

clone_size: -
j_call: TRBJ2-1
d_call: TRBD2
v_call: TRBV18
cdr3_aa: CASSQGILAGSDNEQFF
cdr3_nt: TGTGCCAGCTCACAGGGTATACTAGCGGGATCTGACAATGAGCAGTTCTTC

clone_size: -
j_call: TRBJ1-1
d_call: -
v_call: TRBV27
cdr3_aa: CASGISEAFF
cdr3_nt: TGTGCCAGCGGCATCTCAGAAGCTTTCTTT

clone_size: -
j_call: TRBJ2-3
d_call: -
v_call: TRBV10-3
cdr3_aa: CAISESGTIRNTQYF
cdr3_nt: TGTGCCATCAGTGAATCCGGGACCATAAGGAATACGCAGTATTTT

clone_size: -
j_call: TRBJ2-3
d_call: -
v_call: TRBV28
cdr3_aa: CASIEPGGTDTQYF
cdr3_nt: TGTGCCAGCATCGAGCCAGGGGGCACAGATACGCAGTATTTT

clone_size: -
j_call: TRBJ1-6
d_call: TRBD1
v_call: TRBV7-8
cdr3_aa: CASSLSMGQVRSPLHF
cdr3_nt: TGTGCCAGCAGCTTATCCATGGGACAGGTTCGGTCACCCCTCCACTTT

clone_size: -
j_call: TRBJ2-2
d_call: -
v_call: TRBV12-3/TRBV12-4
cdr3_aa: CASSRDTGELFF
cdr3_nt: TGTGCCAGCAGCCGCGACACCGGGGAGCTGTTTTTT

clone_size: -
j_call: TRBJ1-4
d_call: -
v_call: TRBV9
cdr3_aa: CASSVGVEEKLFF
cdr3_nt: TGTGCCAGCAGCGTAGGGGTTGAGGAAAAACTGTTTTTT

clone_size: -
j_call: TRBJ2-3
d_call: -
v_call: TRBV6-5
cdr3_aa: CASSSPGTDTQYF
cdr3_nt: TGTGCCAGCAGTTCTCCTGGCACAGATACGCAGTATTTT

clone_size: -
j_call: TRBJ1-1
d_call: -
v_call: TRBV18
cdr3_aa: CASSPADRKAFF
cdr3_nt: TGTGCCAGCTCACCAGCGGACAGAAAAGCTTTCTTT

clone_size: -
j_call: TRBJ2-7
d_call: -
v_call: TRBV11-2
cdr3_aa: CASSFTGQPSYEQYF
cdr3_nt: TGTGCCAGCAGCTTTACCGGACAGCCCTCCTACGAGCAGTACTTC

clone_size: -
j_call: TRBJ1-4
d_call: -
v_call: TRBV5-5
cdr3_aa: CASSFPAGLNEKLFF
cdr3_nt: TGTGCCAGCAGCTTTCCCGCAGGGCTTAATGAAAAACTGTTTTTT

clone_size: -
j_call: TRBJ1-1
d_call: -
v_call: TRBV6-1
cdr3_aa: CASSETGWATEAFF
cdr3_nt: TGTGCCAGCAGTGAAACAGGGTGGGCCACTGAAGCTTTCTTT

clone_size: -
j_call: TRBJ1-5
d_call: TRBD1
v_call: TRBV29-1
cdr3_aa: CSVEVQGGQPQHF
cdr3_nt: TGCAGCGTTGAAGTTCAGGGGGGTCAGCCCCAGCATTTT

clone_size: -
j_call: TRBJ2-1
d_call: -
v_call: TRBV7-2
cdr3_aa: CASSPHQGFNEQFF
cdr3_nt: TGTGCCAGCAGCCCGCATCAGGGATTCAATGAGCAGTTCTTC

clone_size: -
j_call: TRBJ2-1
d_call: TRBD1
v_call: TRBV11-2
cdr3_aa: CASSTDRAHNEQFF
cdr3_nt: TGTGCCAGCAGCACCGACAGGGCCCACAATGAGCAGTTCTTC

clone_size: once
j_call: TRBJ1-5
d_call: -
v_call: TRBV5-8
cdr3_aa: CASSLGGTNQPQHF
cdr3_nt: TGTGCCAGCAGCTTGGGGGGGACCAATCAGCCCCAGCATTTT

clone_size: -
j_call: TRBJ2-7
d_call: TRBD2
v_call: TRBV6-5
cdr3_aa: CASRTAVAGDYEQYF
cdr3_nt: TGTGCCAGCAGAACAGCTGTAGCGGGGGACTACGAGCAGTACTTC